The 19 T cell receptor beta chains listed next were all sequenced from one sample in a study of cytomegalovirus exposure and HLA in healthy donors. It was with 60 Vbeta and 13 Jbeta primers that the PCR ran. Sequencing used immunoSEQ multiplex PCR; TCRdb keeps in-frame clones, though not all of them. Found here are approximately 100,000 clones, approximately 77% of them singletons; the top ten hold around 5%. Material: PBMCs. These receptors were obtained from a middle-aged woman in good health and CMV-seronegative.

The V call is TRBV29-1, the J call TRBJ2-2; D is possibly TRBD1 (6 bases). The CDR3 covers 12 residues. Germline lookup yields CDR1 SQVTM and CDR2 ANQGSEA. Trimming left V 7 bases short and J 8 bases short, with 14 bases between. CDR3 nucleotide sequence: TGCAGCGCCCCGACAGGTTCTGGGGAGCTGTTTTTT. Its translation: CSAPTGSGELFF.

This clone was detected only a few times. The gene calls are TRBV30 and TRBJ2-3; D is unclear. Germline-derived CDR1 and CDR2 are GTSNPN and SVGIG (reference sequence). The CDR3 is 18 amino acids. Trimming shortened V by 0 bases and J by 0 bases, and 19 bases separated the two germline ends. CDR3 bases: TGTGCCTGGAGTGTTCCACCACCCAGGTCACCCAGCACAGATACGCAGTATTTT. Protein: CAWSVPPPRSPSTDTQYF.

The CDR3 coding sequence is TGTGCCAGGGACAGGGGGCTCTCTGGCTACACCTTC. This codes for CARDRGLSGYTF. The chain uses TRBV6-4 and TRBJ1-2, with TRBD1 identical over 11 bases. Germline CDR1 is MRHNA and CDR2 is SNTAGT. The CDR3 runs to 12 residues. V lost 9 bases and J lost 7; bases outside the gene matches: 4.

This clone was observed once. The rearrangement joins TRBV5-1 to TRBJ2-5; D perhaps matches TRBD1 (5 bases). This CDR3 is built from 16 residues. V was clipped by 6 bases and J by 2 bases, with 20 bases between them. Germline CDR1 SGHRS, CDR2 YFSETQ. Written as DNA, the CDR3 is TGCGCCAGCACCTCCTCGGTTTCCTCAGGGCAAGAGACCCAGTACTTC. The encoded protein is CASTSSVSSGQETQYF.

The gene calls are TRBV7-2 and TRBJ2-1; D might be TRBD2 (6 bases). V lost 5 bases and J lost 6, with 20 bases in between. The CDR3 length is 16 residues. Germline-derived CDR1 and CDR2 are SGHTA and FQGNSA. CDR3 sequence reads: CASSGLGRGVGNEQFF. The CDR3 DNA sequence: TGTGCCAGCAGCGGCCTCGGGCGCGGGGTCGGCAATGAGCAGTTCTTC.

This rearrangement joins TRBV30 to TRBJ2-5; 7 positions agree with TRBD1. The germline V gene has CDR1 GTSNPN and CDR2 SVGIG (reference sequence). The CDR3 consists of 16 residues. The ends lost 1 base at V and 1 base at J; junction bases unmatched: 9. The CDR3 nucleotides read TGTGCCTGGAGTGCCGGATGGGGACAGATCCAAGAGACCCAGTACTTC. This encodes CAWSAGWGQIQETQYF.

V gene TRBV27 combines with J gene TRBJ2-7; 8 bases fit TRBD1. Germline V gives CDR1 MNHEY, CDR2 SMNVEV (reference sequence). Trimming at V came to 5 bases and at J to 4 bases, leaving 10 bases not matched to a gene. The CDR3 runs to 15 residues. CDR3 sequence reads: CASSQSGTGLYEQYF. CDR3 sequence (DNA): TGTGCCAGCAGTCAATCCGGGACAGGCCTTTACGAGCAGTACTTC.

For the CDR3, the DNA is TGTGCCAGCAGCTTAAACCAAGGGGCAATCGACAGCAACACTGAAGCTTTCTTT. It translates to CASSLNQGAIDSNTEAFF. This rearrangement joins TRBV7-9 to TRBJ1-1; D is possibly TRBD1 (5 bases). This CDR3 region has 18 residues. The germline V gene has CDR1 SEHNR and CDR2 FQNEAQ (reference sequence). The germline V and J ends were trimmed by 2 bases and 2 bases, with 21 bases remaining between them.

V usage is TRBV5-1 and J usage is TRBJ2-7; 10 bases match TRBD2. The CDR3 runs to 14 residues. V gave up 1 base and J gave up 4 bases; unmatched junction bases: 2. Germline V CDR1 and CDR2: SGHRS, YFSETQ. This CDR3 reads CASSLSGGDYEQYF. The CDR3 DNA is TGCGCCAGCAGCTTGAGCGGGGGGGATTACGAGCAGTACTTC. Full variable domain (missing parts from reference TRBV5-1 and TRBJ2-7): KAGVTQTPRYLIKTRGQQVTLSCSPISGHRSVSWYQQTPGQGLQFLFEYFSETQRNKGNFPGRFSGRQFSNSRSEMNVSTLELGDSALYLCASSLSGGDYEQYFGPGTRLTVT.

The J gene is TRBJ2-2, the V gene TRBV18, with 9 bases fitting TRBD2. Trimming took 8 bases from V and 3 from J; bases not matched to a gene: 4. Germline lookup yields CDR1 KGHSH and CDR2 LQKENI. The CDR3 length is 14 residues. The DNA for the CDR3 is TGTGCCAGCCGTATAGCGGGGGACACCGGGGAGCTGTTTTTT. Amino acid sequence: CASRIAGDTGELFF.

The chain couples TRBV19 to TRBJ2-2; D is perhaps TRBD2 (6 bases). V was trimmed by 7 bases and J by 1 base, leaving 13 bases between them. The germline V gene has CDR1 LNHDA and CDR2 SQIVND (reference sequence). CDR3 size: 15 residues. This CDR3 reads CASNGRGLNTGELFF. CDR3 DNA sequence: TGTGCCAGTAATGGCCGGGGACTGAACACCGGGGAGCTGTTTTTT.

The chain couples TRBV4-3 to TRBJ1-3; 9 nucleotides align to TRBD1. CDR1 LGHNA and CDR2 YSLEER come from the germline V gene. Germline trimming cut 3 bases from V and 0 bases from J; bases unmatched to any gene: 3. This CDR3 is 16 amino acids long. CDR3 nucleotides: TGCGCCAGCAGCCAGGACAGGGGTGACTCTGGAAACACCATATATTTT. Translation gives CASSQDRGDSGNTIYF.

The chain carries TRBV19 and TRBJ1-2, with TRBD1 as a possible D gene (6 bases). V was pared by 8 bases and J by 4 bases, with 14 bases between. Germline V gene sequence: CDR1 LNHDA, CDR2 SQIVND (reference sequence). CDR3 length equals 13 residues. The CDR3 protein is CASRSADSYGYTF. The CDR3 DNA reads as TGTGCCAGTCGCAGCGCGGACAGCTATGGCTACACCTTC.

The chain couples TRBV29-1 to TRBJ1-2; 7 nucleotides agree with TRBD1. The CDR3 has 11 residues. The V and J ends lost 7 bases and 8 bases, in that order; junction bases with no gene match: 7. Germline V gene data show CDR1 as SQVTM and CDR2 as ANQGSEA. The CDR3, as DNA: TGCAGCGCAGGGACAGAACGGGGCTACACCTTC. Translating it yields CSAGTERGYTF.

This clone occurred a few times. The gene calls are TRBV5-1 and TRBJ2-7, with a weak D call TRBD1 (5 bases). The germline V gene has CDR1 SGHRS and CDR2 YFSETQ. This CDR3 contains 14 residues. V was trimmed by 4 bases and J by 3 bases, leaving 14 bases between them. The CDR3 bases are TGCGCCAGCAGCCTCAATACAGGTTTCTACGAGCAGTACTTC. Protein product: CASSLNTGFYEQYF.

This chain connects TRBV5-1 to TRBJ1-3; 7 positions agree with TRBD1. Per germline, CDR1 SGHRS and CDR2 YFSETQ. V shed 4 bases and J 2 bases; nucleotides not matched to a gene: 3. The CDR3 is 14 residues long. The CDR3 is CASSRDSTGNTIYF. The CDR3 DNA reads as TGCGCCAGCAGCCGGGACAGTACTGGAAACACCATATATTTT.

The chain has TRBV27 and TRBJ2-1; D might be TRBD1 (6 bases). This CDR3 is built from 15 residues. The V end was cut by 5 bases, the J end by 2 bases, with 13 bases between. Germline V gene lookup returns CDR1 MNHEY and CDR2 SMNVEV (reference sequence). CDR3 in amino acids: CASSVPGEPYNEQFF. CDR3 coding DNA: TGTGCCAGCAGTGTCCCAGGGGAACCCTACAATGAGCAGTTCTTC.

V gene TRBV4-3 combines with J gene TRBJ1-2, with TRBD1 as a possible D gene (6 bases). CDR1 LGHNA and CDR2 YSLEER come from the germline V gene. CDR3 length: 13 residues. Trimming stripped 0 bases from V and 12 bases from J, with 14 bases between. CDR3 loop: CASSQDGGQGNTF. In DNA form, the CDR3 reads TGCGCCAGCAGCCAAGATGGAGGCCAGGGGAACACCTTC.

The chain uses TRBV7-8 and TRBJ2-7; 7 positions agree with TRBD1. Per germline, CDR1 SGHVS and CDR2 FQNEAQ. After removal of 1 base from V and 2 bases from J, the junction contained 5 bases not matched to a gene. This CDR3 spans 15 amino acids. CDR3 protein: CASSLGRTGTYEQYF. The CDR3, as DNA: TGTGCCAGCAGCTTAGGCCGGACAGGAACCTACGAGCAGTACTTC.